This T cell receptor beta chain was documented in a study of OX40 agonist ivuxolimab in advanced cancers. Looking at the study overall: Across the patients, intravenous ivuxolimab was delivered every 2 weeks at 0.01 to 10 mg/kg.

Produced via immunoSEQ multiplex PCR; TCRdb's table is partial and in-frame only. Of 55,000 to 60,000 clones detected, approximately 93% appear once; the ten largest clones hold 15% to 20%. The trim removed 3 bases at V and 4 bases at J, leaving 6 bases unmatched. Germline values: CDR1 SGHDT, CDR2 YYEEEE. The length of the CDR3 is 16 residues. This specimen consisted of CD4+ or CD8+ T cells sorted from blood, obtained in a trial of the OX40 agonist ivuxolimab. The receptor was isolated from an adult with an advanced solid tumor such as melanoma, head and neck, liver or kidney cancer. The V gene is TRBV5-6, the J gene TRBJ2-1; 11 bases fit TRBD1. The CDR3 coding sequence is TGTGCCAGCAGCTCCCGGGACAGGGGGAGGTACAATGAGCAGTTCTTC. The encoded protein is CASSSRDRGRYNEQFF.